The clone carrying this T cell receptor (beta chain) appeared a few times. This sample was included in a study of cytomegalovirus exposure and HLA in healthy donors. V was shortened by 5 bases and J by 4 bases, with 11 bases between the two germline ends. Per germline, CDR1 SGHAT and CDR2 FQDESV (reference sequence). The CDR3 is 13 residues long. PCR used 60 Vbeta primers and 13 Jbeta primers. Assay: immunoSEQ multiplex PCR; the TCRdb copy retains only in-frame clones and omits some. This sample has roughly 150,000 clones, with 79% found just once. This TCR was recovered from a man aged 35-49 years in good health and CMV-seropositive. Sequences were obtained from PBMCs. The J gene is TRBJ1-2, the V gene TRBV11-1; possible D gene TRBD1, 5 bases. The CDR3 sequence: CASSPDISYGYTF. The CDR3, as DNA: TGTGCCAGCAGCCCGGACATCTCCTATGGCTACACCTTC.